The sequence of this T cell receptor beta chain was determined in a study of low-dose radiotherapy and immunotherapy resistance in tumors. Study information: Cyclophosphamide infusions of 200 mg/m2 came every two weeks, one day before radiation-immunotherapy.

Gene-specific TRAV and TRBV primers were used for first-strand cDNA, covering alpha and beta chains. TCR amplification ran approximately 20 PCR cycles using constant-region and V-primer adapter primers. TCRdb re-analysed the reads in MiXCR, keeping a single row per CDR3 protein. This table holds 95,000 to 100,000 distinct CDR3 sequences, about 20% found once. Germline CDR1 is SGHTS and CDR2 is YDEGEE. The CDR3 covers 16 residues. Time point in this sample: after trial treatment. The treatment: LDRT plus nivolumab, ipilimumab, low-dose cyclophosphamide and aspirin (RACIN trial). In regard to this clonotype: The likely explanation is a read error, given a far larger clone one base away.

This chain uses TRBV5-8 with TRBJ2-1, with D tentatively TRBD2 (5 bases). The sequence came from a male donor with prostate cancer. The sequences come from PBMCs, collected after low-dose radiotherapy plus immunotherapy. The CDR3 DNA is TGTGCCAGCAGCCCCCCATCTAGCCGCTCCTACAATGAGCAGATCTTC. It specifies CASSPPSSRSYNEQIF. The whole variable domain, remainder taken from reference TRBV5-8 and TRBJ2-1, is EAGVTQSPTHLIKTRGQQATLRCSPISGHTSVYWYQQALGLGLQFLLWYDEGEERNRGNFPPRFSGRQFPNYSSELNVNALELEDSALYLCASSPPSSRSYNEQIFGPGTRLTVL.